This T cell receptor beta chain was sequenced in a study of T cell repertoires in cytomegalovirus infection. Whole-study context: HLA-B-restricted CMV epitopes that are well studied, plus recently identified HLA-C-restricted ones, were used by the study.

Overall study results and limits: Ex vivo, HLA-C-restricted CMV-specific TCR beta clonotypes prevailed over the rest of the response.

TCRdb itself ran the reads through MiXCR, one entry per CDR3 protein. The table shows under 850,000 distinct CDR3 sequences, with roughly a third occurring only once. Trimming took 4 bases from V and 4 from J, leaving 12 bases between them. This CDR3 region has 14 residues. The V gene's germline CDR1 is SGHVS and CDR2 FQNEAQ. Of note for this clonotype: Its matching antigen is unknown.

The TCR comes from a human donor in good health (CMV status not recorded). Some clones in this sample may be carry-over from other donors' samples. V and J are TRBV7-8 and TRBJ2-3; possible D gene TRBD1, 5 bases. The source was cultured PBMCs, collected from culture after CMV antigen stimulation. The CDR3 nucleotides read TGTGCCAGCAGCTACCGAGTGGGGCCAGATACGCAGTATTTT. Translating it yields CASSYRVGPDTQYF.